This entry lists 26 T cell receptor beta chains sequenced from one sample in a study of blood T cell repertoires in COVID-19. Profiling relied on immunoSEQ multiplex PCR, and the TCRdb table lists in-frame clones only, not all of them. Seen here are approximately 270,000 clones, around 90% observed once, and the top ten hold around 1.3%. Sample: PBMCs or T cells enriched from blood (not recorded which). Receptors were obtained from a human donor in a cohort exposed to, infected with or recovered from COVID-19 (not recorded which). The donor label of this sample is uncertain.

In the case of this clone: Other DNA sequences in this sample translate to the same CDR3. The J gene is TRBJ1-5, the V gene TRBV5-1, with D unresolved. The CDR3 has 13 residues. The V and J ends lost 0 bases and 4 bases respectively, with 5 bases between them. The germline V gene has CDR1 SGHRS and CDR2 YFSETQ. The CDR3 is CASSLDGNQPQHF. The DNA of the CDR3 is TGCGCCAGCAGCTTGGACGGGAATCAGCCCCAGCATTTT.

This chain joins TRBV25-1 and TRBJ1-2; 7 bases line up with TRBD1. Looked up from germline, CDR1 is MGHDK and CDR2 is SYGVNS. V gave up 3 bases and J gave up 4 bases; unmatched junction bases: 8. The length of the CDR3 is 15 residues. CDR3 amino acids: CASSDGTAPGYGYTF. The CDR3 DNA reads TGTGCCAGCAGTGACGGGACAGCTCCTGGCTATGGCTACACCTTC.

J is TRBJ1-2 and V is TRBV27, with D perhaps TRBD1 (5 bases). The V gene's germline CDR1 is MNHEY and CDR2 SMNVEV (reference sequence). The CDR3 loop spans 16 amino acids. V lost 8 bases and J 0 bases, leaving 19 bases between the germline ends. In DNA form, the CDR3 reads TGTGCCAGCCGGGGGATCCGGGGTAGGGCTAACTATGGCTACACCTTC. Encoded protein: CASRGIRGRANYGYTF.

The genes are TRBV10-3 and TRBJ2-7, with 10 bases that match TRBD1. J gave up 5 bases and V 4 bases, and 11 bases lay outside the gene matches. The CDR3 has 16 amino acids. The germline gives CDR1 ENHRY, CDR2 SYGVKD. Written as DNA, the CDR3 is TGTGCCATCAGTGTTACTAGGACAGGGGGAAGCGACGAGCAGTACTTC. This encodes CAISVTRTGGSDEQYF.

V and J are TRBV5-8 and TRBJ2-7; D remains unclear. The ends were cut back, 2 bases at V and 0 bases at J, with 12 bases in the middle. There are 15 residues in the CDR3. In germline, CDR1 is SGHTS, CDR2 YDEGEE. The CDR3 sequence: CASSFEKSFSYEQYF. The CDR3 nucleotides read TGTGCCAGCAGCTTTGAAAAGAGCTTCTCCTACGAGCAGTACTTC. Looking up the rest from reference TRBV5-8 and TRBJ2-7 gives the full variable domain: EAGVTQSPTHLIKTRGQQATLRCSPISGHTSVYWYQQALGLGLQFLLWYDEGEERNRGNFPPRFSGRQFPNYSSELNVNALELEDSALYLCASSFEKSFSYEQYFGPGTRLTVT.

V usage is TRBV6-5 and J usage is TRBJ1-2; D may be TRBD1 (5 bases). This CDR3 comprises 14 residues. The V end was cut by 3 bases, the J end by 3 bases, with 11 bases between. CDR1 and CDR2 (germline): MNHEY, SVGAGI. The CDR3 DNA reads TGTGCCAGCAGTTATGGTTGGGGGGACTATGGCTACACCTTC. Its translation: CASSYGWGDYGYTF.

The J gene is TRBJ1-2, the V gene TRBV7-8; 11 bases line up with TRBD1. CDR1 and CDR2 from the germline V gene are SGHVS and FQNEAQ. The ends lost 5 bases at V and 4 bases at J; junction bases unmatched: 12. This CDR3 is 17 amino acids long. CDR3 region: CASSPKDRGLGGYGYTF. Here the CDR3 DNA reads TGTGCCAGCAGCCCCAAGGACAGGGGGCTTGGTGGCTATGGCTACACCTTC.

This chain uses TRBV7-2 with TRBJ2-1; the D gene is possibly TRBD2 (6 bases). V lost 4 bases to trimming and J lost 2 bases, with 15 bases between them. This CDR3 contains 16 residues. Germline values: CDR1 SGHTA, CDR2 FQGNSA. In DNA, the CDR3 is TGTGCCAGCAGCTCTAGGGGCGGGACCACCTACAATGAGCAGTTCTTC. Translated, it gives CASSSRGGTTYNEQFF.

The DNA for the CDR3 is TGTGCCTTGGTGGGCAGGGGGCCTGGAGACTATGGCTACACCTTC. This sequence encodes CALVGRGPGDYGYTF. This chain connects TRBV6-7 to TRBJ1-2, with 8 bases identical to TRBD1. TRBV6-7 is annotated as an ORF whose role is uncertain. The CDR3 length is 15 residues. Losses at the gene ends were 11 bases for V and 3 bases for J; bases not matched to a gene: 14.

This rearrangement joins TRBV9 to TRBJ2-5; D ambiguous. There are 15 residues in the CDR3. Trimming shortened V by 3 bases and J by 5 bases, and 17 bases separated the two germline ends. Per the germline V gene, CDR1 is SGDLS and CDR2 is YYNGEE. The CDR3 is CASSAPLGAVETQYF. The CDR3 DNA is TGTGCCAGCAGCGCCCCCCTTGGAGCCGTGGAGACCCAGTACTTC.

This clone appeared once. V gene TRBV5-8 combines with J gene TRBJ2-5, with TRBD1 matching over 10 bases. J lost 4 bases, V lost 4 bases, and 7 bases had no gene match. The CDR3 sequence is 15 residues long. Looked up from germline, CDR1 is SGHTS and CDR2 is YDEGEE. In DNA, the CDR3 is TGTGCCAGCAGCACCAGACAGGGGGCTCTAGAGACCCAGTACTTC. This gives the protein CASSTRQGALETQYF.

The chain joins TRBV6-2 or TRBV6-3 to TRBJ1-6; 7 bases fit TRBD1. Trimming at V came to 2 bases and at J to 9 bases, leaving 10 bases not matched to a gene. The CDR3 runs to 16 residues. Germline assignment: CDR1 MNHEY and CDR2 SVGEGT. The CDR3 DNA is TGTGCCAGCAGTTACCCGACAGGGCGGTCTGGTTCACCCCTCCACTTT. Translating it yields CASSYPTGRSGSPLHF.

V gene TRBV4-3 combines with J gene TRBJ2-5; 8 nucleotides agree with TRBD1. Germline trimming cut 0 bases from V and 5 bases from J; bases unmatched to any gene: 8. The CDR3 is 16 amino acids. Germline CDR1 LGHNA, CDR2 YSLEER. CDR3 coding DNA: TGCGCCAGCAGCCAAGAAGCCAGGGGGCAGGGGGAGACCCAGTACTTC. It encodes CASSQEARGQGETQYF.

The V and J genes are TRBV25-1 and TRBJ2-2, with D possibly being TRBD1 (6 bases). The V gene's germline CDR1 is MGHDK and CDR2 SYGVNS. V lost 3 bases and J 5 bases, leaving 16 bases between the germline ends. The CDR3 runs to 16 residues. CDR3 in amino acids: CASSETGTSLTGELFF. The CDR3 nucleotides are TGTGCCAGCAGTGAGACCGGGACAAGTCTTACCGGGGAGCTGTTTTTT.

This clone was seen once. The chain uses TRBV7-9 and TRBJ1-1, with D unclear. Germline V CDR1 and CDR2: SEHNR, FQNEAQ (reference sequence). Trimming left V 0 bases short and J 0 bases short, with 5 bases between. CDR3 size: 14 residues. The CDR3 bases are TGTGCCAGCAGCTTAGCCGGGATGAACACTGAAGCTTTCTTT. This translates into CASSLAGMNTEAFF.

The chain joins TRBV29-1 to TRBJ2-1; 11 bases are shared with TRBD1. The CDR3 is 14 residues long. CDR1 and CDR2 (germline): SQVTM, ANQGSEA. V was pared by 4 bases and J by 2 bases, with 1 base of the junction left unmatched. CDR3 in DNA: TGCAGCGTTGGGGGACAGGGGGCCTACAATGAGCAGTTCTTC. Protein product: CSVGGQGAYNEQFF.

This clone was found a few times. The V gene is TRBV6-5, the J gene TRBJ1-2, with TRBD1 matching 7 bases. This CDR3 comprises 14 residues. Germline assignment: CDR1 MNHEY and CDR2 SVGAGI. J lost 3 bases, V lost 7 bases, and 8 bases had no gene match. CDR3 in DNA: TGTGCCAGCACCCCGCAGGGGGGATACTATGGCTACACCTTC. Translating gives CASTPQGGYYGYTF.

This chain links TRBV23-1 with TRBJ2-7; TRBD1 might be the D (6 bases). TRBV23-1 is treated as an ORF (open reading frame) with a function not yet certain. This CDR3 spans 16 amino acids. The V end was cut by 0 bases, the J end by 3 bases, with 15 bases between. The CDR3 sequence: CASSQSGEWGLYEQYF. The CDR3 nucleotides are TGCGCCAGCAGTCAATCGGGGGAGTGGGGGCTCTACGAGCAGTACTTC.

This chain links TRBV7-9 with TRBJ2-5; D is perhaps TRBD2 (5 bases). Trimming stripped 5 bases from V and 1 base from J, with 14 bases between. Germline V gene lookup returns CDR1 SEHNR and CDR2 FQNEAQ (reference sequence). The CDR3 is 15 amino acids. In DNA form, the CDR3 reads TGTGCCAGCAGCCTCCCCCTCGGGGTCCAAGAGACCCAGTACTTC. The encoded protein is CASSLPLGVQETQYF. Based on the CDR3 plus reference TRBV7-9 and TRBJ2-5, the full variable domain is DTGVSQNPRHKITKRGQNVTFRCDPISEHNRLYWYRQTLGQGPEFLTYFQNEAQLEKSRLLSDRFSAERPKGSFSTLEIQRTEQGDSAMYLCASSLPLGVQETQYFGPGTRLLVL.

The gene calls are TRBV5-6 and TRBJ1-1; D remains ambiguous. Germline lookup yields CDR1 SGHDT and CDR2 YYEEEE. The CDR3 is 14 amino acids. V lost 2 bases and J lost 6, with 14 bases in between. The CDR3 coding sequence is TGTGCCAGCAGCTTAATGGAGGGAGGCCCTGAAGCTTTCTTT. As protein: CASSLMEGGPEAFF. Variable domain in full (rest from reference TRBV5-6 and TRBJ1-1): DAGVTQSPTHLIKTRGQQVTLRCSPKSGHDTVSWYQQALGQGPQFIFQYYEEEERQRGNFPDRFSGHQFPNYSSELNVNALLLGDSALYLCASSLMEGGPEAFFGQGTRLTVV.

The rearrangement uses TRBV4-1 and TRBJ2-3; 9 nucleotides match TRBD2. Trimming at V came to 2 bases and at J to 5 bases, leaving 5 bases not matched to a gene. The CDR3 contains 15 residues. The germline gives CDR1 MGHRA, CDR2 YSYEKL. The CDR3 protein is CASSQRGLAVDTQYF. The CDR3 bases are TGCGCCAGCAGCCAAAGGGGACTAGCCGTAGATACGCAGTATTTT.

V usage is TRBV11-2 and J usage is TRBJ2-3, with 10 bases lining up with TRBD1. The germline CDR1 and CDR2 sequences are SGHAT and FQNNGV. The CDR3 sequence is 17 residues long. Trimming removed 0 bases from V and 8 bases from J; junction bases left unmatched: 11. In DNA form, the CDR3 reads TGTGCCAGCAGCTTAGAGTGGGGACAGGGGAACCCGGGTACGCAGTATTTT. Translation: CASSLEWGQGNPGTQYF.

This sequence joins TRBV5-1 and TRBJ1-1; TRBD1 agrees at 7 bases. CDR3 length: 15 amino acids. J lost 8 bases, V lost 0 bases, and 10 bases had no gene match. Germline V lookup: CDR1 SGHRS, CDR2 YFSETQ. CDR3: CASSLGADRVREAFF. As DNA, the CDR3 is TGCGCCAGCAGCTTGGGAGCCGACAGGGTAAGAGAAGCTTTCTTT. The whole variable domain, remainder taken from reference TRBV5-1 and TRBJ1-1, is KAGVTQTPRYLIKTRGQQVTLSCSPISGHRSVSWYQQTPGQGLQFLFEYFSETQRNKGNFPGRFSGRQFSNSRSEMNVSTLELGDSALYLCASSLGADRVREAFFGQGTRLTVV.

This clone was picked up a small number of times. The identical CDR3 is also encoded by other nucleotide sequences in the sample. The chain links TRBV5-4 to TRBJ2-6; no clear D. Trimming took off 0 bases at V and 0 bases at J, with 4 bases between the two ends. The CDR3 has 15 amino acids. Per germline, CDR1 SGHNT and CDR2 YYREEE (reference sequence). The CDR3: CASSLDSSGANVLTF. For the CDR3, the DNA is TGTGCCAGCAGCTTGGACAGCTCTGGGGCCAACGTCCTGACTTTC. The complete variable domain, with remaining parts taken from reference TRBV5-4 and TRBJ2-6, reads ETGVTQSPTHLIKTRGQQVTLRCSSQSGHNTVSWYQQALGQGPQFIFQYYREEENGRGNFPPRFSGLQFPNYSSELNVNALELDDSALYLCASSLDSSGANVLTFGAGSRLTVL.

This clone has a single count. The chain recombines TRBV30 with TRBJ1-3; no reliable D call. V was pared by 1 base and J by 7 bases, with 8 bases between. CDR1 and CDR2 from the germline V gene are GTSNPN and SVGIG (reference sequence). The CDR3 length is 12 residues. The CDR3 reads CAWSALLNTIYF. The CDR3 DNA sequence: TGTGCCTGGAGTGCCCTGTTGAACACCATATATTTT. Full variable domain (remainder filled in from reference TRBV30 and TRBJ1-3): SQTIHQWPATLVQPVGSPLSLECTVEGTSNPNLYWYRQAAGRGLQLLFYSVGIGQISSEVPQNLSASRPQDRQFILSSKKLLLSDSGFYLCAWSALLNTIYFGEGSWLTVV.

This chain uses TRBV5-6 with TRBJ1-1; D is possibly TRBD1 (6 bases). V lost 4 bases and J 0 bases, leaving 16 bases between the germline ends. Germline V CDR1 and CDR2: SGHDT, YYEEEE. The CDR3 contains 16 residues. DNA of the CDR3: TGTGCCAGCAGCCCCTTAGGGGGAGGGATGAACACTGAAGCTTTCTTT. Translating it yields CASSPLGGGMNTEAFF.